The rows below give T cell receptor beta chains drawn from one sample of a study of blood T cell repertoires in COVID-19. Sequenced by immunoSEQ multiplex PCR; TCRdb stores in-frame clones only, minus some. The sample has more than 65,000 clones, 65% to 90% seen once. Specimen: peripheral blood. Receptors were obtained from a woman between 45 and 60 years old with acute or convalescent COVID-19. The conserved cysteine and the conserved F or W are not part of the CDR3 here. Clone size, where shown, is once, few, many, or a class for clones that have expanded.

clone size | J gene | V gene | CDR3 protein
. | TRBJ2-1 | TRBV7-3 | ASRLAGSNEQF
. | TRBJ1-5 | TRBV10-3 | AISESADPPQH
. | TRBJ2-3 | TRBV5-4 | ASSSSGSTDTQY
once | TRBJ1-1 | TRBV5-1 | ASSSPGQNTEAF
once | TRBJ1-1 | TRBV2 | ASWLGAGGPF
. | TRBJ2-1 | TRBV5-1 | ASSLGLAGVGEQF
. | TRBJ2-1 | TRBV18 | ASSLGQDNEQF
few | TRBJ2-7 | TRBV12-3/TRBV12-4 | ASRERGGSEQY
few | TRBJ2-1 | TRBV11-3 | ASSFWRSNEQF
. | TRBJ1-4 | TRBV11-2 | ASRQSSATNEKLF
. | TRBJ2-7 | TRBV6-1 | ASSELFEQY
. | TRBJ1-2 | TRBV6-1 | ASSDLGRKTSNYGYT
few | TRBJ2-2 | TRBV28 | ASSPGGTTGTGELF
once | TRBJ1-1 | TRBV19 | ASSVPQGFVGEAF
. | TRBJ1-1 | TRBV28 | ASSWVDKNTEAF
. | TRBJ1-1 | TRBV7-2 | ASSSGQGEMAEAF
. | TRBJ2-3 | TRBV6-2/TRBV6-3 | ASSSGYGTDTQY
few | TRBJ2-7 | TRBV5-6 | ASSLELYEQY
. | TRBJ1-2 | TRBV4-2 | ASSHLTLYGYT
. | TRBJ2-2 | TRBV9 | ASSPDRGSAGELF
. | TRBJ2-2 | TRBV6-2/TRBV6-3 | ASSAAGGTWGTGELF
. | TRBJ2-7 | TRBV27 | ASSRKGLASSEQY
once | TRBJ2-1 | TRBV10-3 | AISESGRSAGGEQF
. | TRBJ2-7 | TRBV28 | ASSYTGLGYEQY
. | TRBJ2-1 | TRBV29-1 | SVEALYEQF
. | TRBJ1-3 | TRBV7-2 | ASSFFPKGSSGNTIY
. | TRBJ1-2 | TRBV27 | ASSTGQYGYGYT
. | TRBJ2-3 | TRBV7-9 | ASSLAWDTGSDTQY
. | TRBJ2-3 | TRBV11-2 | ASSLEGTSGSNTQY
. | TRBJ1-1 | TRBV30 | AWSTRNTEAF
. | TRBJ2-7 | TRBV7-2 | ASSFSRYEQY
. | TRBJ1-6 | TRBV6-2/TRBV6-3 | ASSYGASPSPLH
few | TRBJ1-2 | TRBV3-1/TRBV3-2 | ASSQGGQVYYGYT
. | TRBJ2-2 | TRBV10-3 | AISRLATGELF
. | TRBJ2-2 | TRBV6-6 | ASTDPRGSNTGELF
. | TRBJ2-5 | TRBV7-2 | ASSLIGQGQAGTQY
. | TRBJ1-1 | TRBV19 | ASRRDRLNTEAF
. | TRBJ2-1 | TRBV24-1 | ATSDHPTTGLSSYNEQF
. | TRBJ2-7 | TRBV3-1/TRBV3-2 | ASSKREESGEQY
. | TRBJ2-1 | TRBV7-8 | ASTKPRIGGNEQF
. | TRBJ1-4 | TRBV7-9 | ASSQLTGSTNEKLF
. | TRBJ1-5 | TRBV6-2/TRBV6-3 | ASSRSGTANQPQH
. | TRBJ2-6 | TRBV6-1 | ASSETGALSGANVLT
. | TRBJ2-4 | TRBV19 | ASSRDNKNIQY